The clone carrying this T cell receptor beta chain has a count of ten or more. Its antigen is unknown. The data were obtained in a study of T cells in Graves' hyperthyroidism and ophthalmopathy. General observations from the study: Researchers report that a 13 V-J model separated ophthalmopathy from stable hyperthyroidism.

Out of about 10 ml of fresh peripheral blood came the PBMCs. V was shortened by 4 bases and J by 7 bases, with 19 bases between the two germline ends. Germline loops: CDR1 LGHDT, CDR2 YNNKEL (reference sequence). The CDR3 is 16 amino acids. RNA transcripts yielded amplified TCR beta CDR3 regions. The TCR CDR3 first-round RT-PCR relied on the HTBI primer set. In TCRdb, the multiplex PCR reads were re-called with MiXCR into one record per CDR3 protein. The sample holds about 400,000 distinct CDR3 sequences, around 16% seen once. What was sequenced was blood. This clonotype originated in a woman aged 18-35 years with Graves' hyperthyroidism. V usage is TRBV3-1 and J usage is TRBJ1-4; tentative D call: TRBD1 (5 bases). The CDR3 sequence: CASSPASQGPGEKLFF. CDR3 nucleotides: TGTGCCAGCAGCCCCGCGTCTCAGGGTCCGGGTGAAAAACTGTTTTTT.